Listed below are T cell receptor beta chains from one sample, sequenced in a study of blood T cell repertoires in COVID-19. TCRdb keeps only in-frame clones here, not all; method: immunoSEQ multiplex PCR. The table lists 200,000 to 250,000 clones, approximately 82% of them singletons. The sample comprised peripheral blood. All receptors come from a woman younger than 30 with acute or convalescent COVID-19. CDR3s include the opening cysteine and the closing phenylalanine or tryptophan. D genes are given only for firm matches. The size of a clone is reported for some rows only, either as once, few or many, or as a class for expanded clones.

j_gene | v_gene | d_gene | abundance | CDR3aa | CDR3nt
TRBJ2-7 | TRBV5-4 | TRBD2 | . | CASSPGTSDFYEQYF | TGTGCCAGCAGCCCCGGGACTAGCGATTTCTACGAGCAGTACTTC
TRBJ2-3 | TRBV5-1 | TRBD1 | . | CASSLGATGVVDTQYF | TGCGCCAGCAGCTTGGGTGCGACAGGGGTTGTAGATACGCAGTATTTT
TRBJ2-7 | TRBV11-3 | TRBD1 | . | CASSLEGQKEDEQYF | TGTGCCAGCAGCCTAGAGGGACAGAAAGAGGACGAGCAGTACTTC
TRBJ2-7 | TRBV6-6 | . | . | CASSYDAATYEQYF | TGTGCCAGCAGTTACGATGCGGCAACCTACGAGCAGTACTTC
TRBJ2-5 | TRBV7-2 | . | . | CASSLPVQETQYF | TGTGCCAGCAGCTTACCAGTTCAAGAGACCCAGTACTTC
TRBJ2-5 | TRBV2 | TRBD2 | . | CASDFRTSGQETQYF | TGTGCCAGCGACTTTCGGACTAGCGGGCAAGAGACCCAGTACTTC
TRBJ1-2 | TRBV7-9 | . | . | CASSPSDNMNYGYTF | TGTGCCAGCAGCCCTTCGGACAATATGAACTATGGCTACACCTTC
TRBJ1-3 | TRBV4-2 | . | . | CASSQDGGVVGAGNTIYF | TGTGCCAGCAGCCAAGATGGCGGGGTGGTCGGAGCTGGAAACACCATATATTTT
TRBJ2-3 | TRBV7-3 | TRBD2 | . | CASSPNSGRANTQYF | TGTGCCAGCAGCCCAAATAGCGGGAGGGCAAATACGCAGTATTTT
TRBJ1-5 | TRBV27 | . | . | CATSGGAYQPQHF | TGTGCCACCTCGGGGGGGGCTTATCAGCCCCAGCATTTT
TRBJ2-5 | TRBV5-1 | TRBD2 | . | CASSPGTSGSMETQYF | TGCGCCAGCAGCCCCGGGACTAGCGGGAGTATGGAGACCCAGTACTTC
TRBJ2-5 | TRBV5-1 | . | few | CASSPGRGQETQYF | TGCGCCAGCAGCCCAGGAAGGGGGCAAGAGACCCAGTACTTC
TRBJ2-7 | TRBV28 | TRBD2 | . | CASSLSAGATYEQYF | TGTGCCAGCAGTTTATCGGCGGGAGCTACCTACGAGCAGTACTTC
TRBJ2-1 | TRBV5-6 | TRBD1 | . | CASSLAGQGVSPYNEQFF | TGTGCCAGCAGCTTGGCCGGTCAGGGGGTGTCCCCCTACAATGAGCAGTTCTTC
TRBJ1-5 | TRBV6-2/TRBV6-3 | . | . | CASSYDLTGGYSNQPQHF | TGTGCCAGCAGTTACGATTTAACAGGCGGCTATAGCAATCAGCCCCAGCATTTT
TRBJ2-1 | TRBV11-3 | TRBD2 | few | CASSFGGGRSYNEQFF | TGTGCCAGCAGCTTTGGCGGCGGGAGGTCGTACAATGAGCAGTTCTTC
TRBJ2-3 | TRBV24-1 | TRBD2 | . | CATSDPGTSGYTDTQYF | TGTGCCACCAGTGACCCGGGGACTAGCGGTTACACAGATACGCAGTATTTT
TRBJ2-1 | TRBV11-2 | . | . | CASSLVGLAEAEQFF | TGTGCCAGCAGCTTAGTCGGCTTAGCGGAGGCTGAGCAGTTCTTC
TRBJ2-2 | TRBV30 | . | . | CAWNLVRLGELFF | TGTGCCTGGAACTTGGTCCGCCTAGGGGAGCTGTTTTTT
TRBJ2-2 | TRBV5-1 | TRBD1 | . | CASSAGGANTGELFF | TGCGCCAGCAGCGCAGGGGGAGCGAACACCGGGGAGCTGTTTTTT
TRBJ2-1 | TRBV7-9 | TRBD2 | . | CASSRAGRGYNEQFF | TGTGCCAGCAGCCGAGCGGGAAGGGGCTACAATGAGCAGTTCTTC
TRBJ1-2 | TRBV6-5 | TRBD1 | . | CASSPDRGGYGYTF | TGTGCCAGCAGTCCTGACAGGGGCGGCTATGGCTACACCTTC
TRBJ2-7 | TRBV6-7 | TRBD1 | . | CASSRIGTGFTYEQYF | TGTGCCAGCAGTCGGATCGGGACAGGATTTACCTACGAGCAGTACTTC
TRBJ1-6 | TRBV7-6 | TRBD1 | . | CASSPRGQGNSPLHF | TGTGCCAGCAGCCCACGGGGACAGGGCAATTCACCCCTCCACTTT
TRBJ1-5 | TRBV2 | TRBD1 | . | CASREDRGSNWPQHF | TGTGCCAGCAGAGAGGACAGGGGCTCAAATTGGCCCCAGCATTTT
TRBJ2-7 | TRBV29-1 | TRBD2 | . | CSVGGLAGRGPYEQYF | TGCAGCGTTGGGGGACTAGCGGGGAGAGGTCCCTACGAGCAGTACTTC
TRBJ1-1 | TRBV6-2/TRBV6-3 | TRBD1 | . | CASSHRDRAYAEAFF | TGTGCCAGCAGTCACCGGGACAGGGCTTATGCTGAAGCTTTCTTT